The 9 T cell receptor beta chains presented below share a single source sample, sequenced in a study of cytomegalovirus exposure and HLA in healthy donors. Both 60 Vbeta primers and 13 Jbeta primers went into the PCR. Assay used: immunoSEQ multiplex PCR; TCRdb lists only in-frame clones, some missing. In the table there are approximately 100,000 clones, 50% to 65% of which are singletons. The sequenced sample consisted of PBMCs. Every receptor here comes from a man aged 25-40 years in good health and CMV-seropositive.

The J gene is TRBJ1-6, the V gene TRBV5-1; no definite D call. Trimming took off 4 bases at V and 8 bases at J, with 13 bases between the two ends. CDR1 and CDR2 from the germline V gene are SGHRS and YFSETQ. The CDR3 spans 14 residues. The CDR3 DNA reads TGCGCCAGCAGCGCATGGACGCGGGATTCACCCCTCCACTTT. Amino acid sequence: CASSAWTRDSPLHF.

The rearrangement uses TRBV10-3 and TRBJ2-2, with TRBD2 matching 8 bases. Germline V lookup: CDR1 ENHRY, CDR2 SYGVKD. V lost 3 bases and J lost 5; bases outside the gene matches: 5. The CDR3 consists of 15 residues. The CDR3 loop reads CAISDSGGSTGELFF. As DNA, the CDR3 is TGTGCCATCAGTGATTCGGGGGGGTCGACCGGGGAGCTGTTTTTT.

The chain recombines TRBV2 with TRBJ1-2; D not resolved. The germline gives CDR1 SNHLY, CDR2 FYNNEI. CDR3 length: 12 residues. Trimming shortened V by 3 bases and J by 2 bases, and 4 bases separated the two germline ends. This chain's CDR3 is CASSDRNYGYTF. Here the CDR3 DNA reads TGTGCCAGCAGTGACAGAAACTATGGCTACACCTTC.

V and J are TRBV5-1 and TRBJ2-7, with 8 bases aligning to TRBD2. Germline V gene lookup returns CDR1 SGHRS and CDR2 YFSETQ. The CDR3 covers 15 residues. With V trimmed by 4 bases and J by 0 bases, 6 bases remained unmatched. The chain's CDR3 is CASSQAGANSYEQYF. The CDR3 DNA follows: TGCGCCAGCAGCCAAGCGGGGGCCAACTCCTACGAGCAGTACTTC.

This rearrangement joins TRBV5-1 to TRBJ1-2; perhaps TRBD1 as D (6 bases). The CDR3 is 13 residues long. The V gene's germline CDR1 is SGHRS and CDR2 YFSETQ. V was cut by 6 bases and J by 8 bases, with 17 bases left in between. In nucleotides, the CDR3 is TGCGCCAGCACAGAAGGCAACAGGGAAGGCTACACCTTC. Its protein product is CASTEGNREGYTF.

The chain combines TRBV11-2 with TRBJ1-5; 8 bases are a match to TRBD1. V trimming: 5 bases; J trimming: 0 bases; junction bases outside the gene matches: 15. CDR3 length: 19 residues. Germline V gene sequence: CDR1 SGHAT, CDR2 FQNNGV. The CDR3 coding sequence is TGTGCCAGCAGCCCAGACAGGGGCCCTCCTATTTATAGCAATCAGCCCCAGCATTTT. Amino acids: CASSPDRGPPIYSNQPQHF.

The CDR3 sequence: CASTAGHYSNQPQHF. The CDR3 DNA sequence: TGTGCCAGCACCGCAGGACACTATAGCAATCAGCCCCAGCATTTT. The J gene is TRBJ1-5, the V gene TRBV6-1; D perhaps matches TRBD1 (5 bases). V lost 7 bases to trimming and J lost 0 bases, with 13 bases between them. The germline CDR1 and CDR2 sequences are MNHNS and SASEGT. The CDR3 spans 15 residues.

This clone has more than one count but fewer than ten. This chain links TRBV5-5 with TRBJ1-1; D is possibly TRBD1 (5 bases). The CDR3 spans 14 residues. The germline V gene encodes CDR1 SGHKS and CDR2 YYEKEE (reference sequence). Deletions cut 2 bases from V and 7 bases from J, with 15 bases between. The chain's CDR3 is CASSFGEGRGEAFF. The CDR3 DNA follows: TGTGCCAGCAGCTTCGGGGAGGGGCGCGGTGAAGCTTTCTTT. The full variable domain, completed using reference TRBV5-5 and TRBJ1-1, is DAGVTQSPTHLIKTRGQQVTLRCSPISGHKSVSWYQQVLGQGPQFIFQYYEKEERGRGNFPDRFSARQFPNYSSELNVNALLLGDSALYLCASSFGEGRGEAFFGQGTRLTVV.

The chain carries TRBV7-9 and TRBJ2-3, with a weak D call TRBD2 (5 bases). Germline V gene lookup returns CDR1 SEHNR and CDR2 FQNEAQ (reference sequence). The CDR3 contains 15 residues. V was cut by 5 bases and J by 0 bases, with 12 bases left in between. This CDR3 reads CASSNVVASTDTQYF. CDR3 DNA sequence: TGTGCCAGCAGCAACGTTGTAGCGAGCACAGATACGCAGTATTTT.